The 5 T cell receptor beta chains in this list originate from one sample, sequenced in a study of circulating CD8 cells and anti-PD-1 response in melanoma. The QIAseq Immune Repertoire TCR panel built the libraries from roughly 15 ng of total RNA. MiXCR was run by TCRdb on the reads, yielding one entry per CDR3 protein. The table has 310 or so distinct CDR3 sequences, 14% seen once. Four subsets defined by PD-1 and/or TIGIT were sorted from live CD3+CD8+TCRalphabeta+ cells. Sequencing used CD8+ T cells from PBMCs, obtained at baseline or after one month of anti-PD-1 therapy (not recorded which). These receptors were collected from a human donor with melanoma.

This clonotype ranks as medium-sized. The rearrangement joins TRBV20-1 to TRBJ2-3; D may be TRBD2 (5 bases). The CDR3 covers 15 residues. V lost 5 bases and J lost 2, with 17 bases in between. Germline V gives CDR1 DFQATT, CDR2 SNEGSKA (reference sequence). The DNA for the CDR3 is TGCAGTGCTGTCACACTAGACAAATACACAGATACGCAGTATTTT. It codes for CSAVTLDKYTDTQYF.

Judged by abundance, this clonotype is medium-sized. J is TRBJ2-1 and V is TRBV12-3 or TRBV12-4; D gene ambiguous. V dropped 1 base and J dropped 0 bases, with 7 bases sitting between them. The CDR3 is 15 residues long. The CDR3 DNA sequence: TGTGCCAGCAGTTTAGGAAGGGTCTCCTACAATGAGCAGTTCTTC. Amino acids: CASSLGRVSYNEQFF.

This clonotype is deemed large. The chain links TRBV2 to TRBJ2-1, with TRBD1 matching over 8 bases. Trimming cost V 6 bases and J 0 bases; bases outside gene matches: 4. The CDR3 runs 15 residues. Germline CDR1 reads SNHLY; CDR2 reads FYNNEI. Written as DNA, the CDR3 is TGTGCCAGCAGGGAGACAGGGGCCTCCTACAATGAGCAGTTCTTC. Translation: CASRETGASYNEQFF.

The chain links TRBV25-1 to TRBJ1-1, with D uncertain. V was cut by 4 bases and J by 1 base, with 4 bases left in between. Germline values: CDR1 MGHDK, CDR2 SYGVNS. This CDR3 contains 12 residues. In nucleotides, the CDR3 is TGTGCCAGCAGTGGGGCGAACACTGAAGCTTTCTTT. Protein: CASSGANTEAFF.

By share, this clonotype counts as large. The chain links TRBV20-1 to TRBJ1-2; D gene uncertain. This CDR3 comprises 12 residues. CDR1 DFQATT and CDR2 SNEGSKA come from the germline V gene (reference sequence). V lost 5 bases to trimming and J lost 4 bases, with 11 bases between them. DNA of the CDR3: TGCAGTGCTCCCCACAGCCTCTATGGCTACACCTTC. It codes for CSAPHSLYGYTF.